These 8 T cell receptor beta chains were sequenced from one sample in a study of OX40 agonist ivuxolimab in advanced cancers. Using immunoSEQ multiplex PCR, the repertoire was profiled, and TCRdb retains in-frame clones only, with some absent. The sample gives 70,000 to 85,000 clones, approximately 86% of which show up once; around 2% is in the top ten. The source was CD4+ or CD8+ T cells sorted from blood, collected in a trial of the OX40 agonist ivuxolimab. Source of these receptors: an adult with an advanced solid tumor such as melanoma, head and neck, liver or kidney cancer.

This sequence joins TRBV6-5 and TRBJ1-2, with D hard to call. V gave up 2 bases and J gave up 4 bases, with 14 bases separating them. This CDR3 has 15 residues. Per the germline V gene, CDR1 is MNHEY and CDR2 is SVGAGI. CDR3 region: CASSYPGRGVYGYTF. CDR3 sequence (DNA): TGTGCCAGCAGTTACCCCGGGAGAGGAGTCTATGGCTACACCTTC.

The chain recombines TRBV19 with TRBJ1-2; D unclear. V lost 5 bases, J lost 0 bases, and 10 bases lay in between. The CDR3 extends over 14 amino acids. Germline V gene lookup returns CDR1 LNHDA and CDR2 SQIVND (reference sequence). The CDR3 is CASSPLGTNYGYTF. The CDR3, as DNA: TGTGCCAGTAGTCCTCTCGGTACTAACTATGGCTACACCTTC.

The chain has TRBV7-2 and TRBJ2-1, with TRBD2 matching 14 bases. CDR1 is SGHTA and CDR2 is FQGNSA in the germline V gene. This CDR3 has 14 residues. V gave up 8 bases and J gave up 7 bases; unmatched junction bases: 4. The CDR3 spells CASGLAGGSNEQFF. For the CDR3, the DNA is TGTGCCAGCGGACTAGCGGGAGGATCAAATGAGCAGTTCTTC.

The chain combines TRBV18 with TRBJ2-2; possible D gene TRBD2, 5 bases. CDR1 KGHSH and CDR2 LQKENI come from the germline V gene. Trimming left V 0 bases short and J 4 bases short, with 15 bases between. The length of the CDR3 is 17 residues. As DNA, the CDR3 is TGTGCCAGCTCACCACCGGCGGACGGGATTACCACCGGGGAGCTGTTTTTT. Encoded protein: CASSPPADGITTGELFF.

This sequence joins TRBV7-9 and TRBJ2-3; D possibly matches TRBD1 or TRBD2 (5 bases each). Germline CDR1 is SEHNR and CDR2 is FQNEAQ (reference sequence). The CDR3 contains 16 residues. V dropped 3 bases and J dropped 2 bases, with 15 bases sitting between them. CDR3 amino acids: CASSLMGTVVTDTQYF. For the CDR3, the DNA is TGTGCCAGCAGCTTGATGGGGACGGTAGTCACAGATACGCAGTATTTT.

CDR3 region: CASSPRQGGRETQYF. In DNA, the CDR3 is TGTGCCAGCAGCCCCCGACAGGGGGGCCGAGAGACCCAGTACTTC. V gene TRBV11-3 combines with J gene TRBJ2-5; TRBD1 agrees at 9 bases. The junction had 8 bases not matched to a gene; V was cut back by 5 bases and J by 4 bases. Germline lookup yields CDR1 SGHNT and CDR2 YENEEA. CDR3 length equals 15 residues.

The J gene is TRBJ1-3, the V gene TRBV7-2, with D tentatively TRBD1 (5 bases). The CDR3 length is 16 residues. V gave up 0 bases and J gave up 3 bases, with 12 bases separating them. Looked up from germline, CDR1 is SGHTA and CDR2 is FQGNSA. CDR3 DNA: TGTGCCAGCAGCTTAGCCCGCGGGGGATATGGAAACACCATATATTTT. Translation gives CASSLARGGYGNTIYF.

In this sample, this clone turned up a few times. This rearrangement joins TRBV9 to TRBJ2-1, with TRBD1 matching over 7 bases. Germline loops: CDR1 SGDLS, CDR2 YYNGEE. The CDR3 consists of 15 residues. With V trimmed by 3 bases and J by 3 bases, 6 bases remained unmatched. Here the CDR3 reads CASSDDRESYNEQFF. CDR3 bases: TGTGCCAGCAGCGATGACAGGGAGAGCTACAATGAGCAGTTCTTC.